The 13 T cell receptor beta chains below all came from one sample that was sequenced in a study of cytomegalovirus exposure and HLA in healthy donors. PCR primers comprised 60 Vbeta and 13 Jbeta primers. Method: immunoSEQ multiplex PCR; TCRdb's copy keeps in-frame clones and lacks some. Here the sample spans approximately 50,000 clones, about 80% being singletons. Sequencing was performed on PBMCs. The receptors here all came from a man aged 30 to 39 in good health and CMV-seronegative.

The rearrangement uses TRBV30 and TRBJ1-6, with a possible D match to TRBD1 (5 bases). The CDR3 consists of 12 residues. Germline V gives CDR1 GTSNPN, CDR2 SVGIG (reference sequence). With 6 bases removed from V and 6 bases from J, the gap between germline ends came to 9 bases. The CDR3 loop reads CACTGTNSPLHF. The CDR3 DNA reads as TGTGCCTGCACAGGCACTAATTCACCCCTCCACTTT.

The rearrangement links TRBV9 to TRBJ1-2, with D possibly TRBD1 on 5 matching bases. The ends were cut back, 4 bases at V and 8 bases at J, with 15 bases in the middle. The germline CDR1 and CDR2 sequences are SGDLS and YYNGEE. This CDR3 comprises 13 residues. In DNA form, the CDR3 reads TGTGCCAGCAGCCCCCAGGCGGGGGAAGGCTACACCTTC. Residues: CASSPQAGEGYTF.

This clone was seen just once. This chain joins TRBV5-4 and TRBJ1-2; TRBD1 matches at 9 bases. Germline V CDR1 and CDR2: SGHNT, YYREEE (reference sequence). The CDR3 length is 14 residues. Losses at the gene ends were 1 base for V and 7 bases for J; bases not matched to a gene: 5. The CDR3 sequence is CASSLPGTGSGYTF. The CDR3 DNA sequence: TGTGCCAGCAGCTTGCCAGGGACAGGGTCTGGCTACACCTTC.

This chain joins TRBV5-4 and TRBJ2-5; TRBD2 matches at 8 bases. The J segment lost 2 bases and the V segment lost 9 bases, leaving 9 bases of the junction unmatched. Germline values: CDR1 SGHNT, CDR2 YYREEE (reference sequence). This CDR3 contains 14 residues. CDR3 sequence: CAITGGARQETQYF. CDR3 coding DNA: TGTGCCATCACCGGGGGGGCGAGGCAAGAGACCCAGTACTTC.

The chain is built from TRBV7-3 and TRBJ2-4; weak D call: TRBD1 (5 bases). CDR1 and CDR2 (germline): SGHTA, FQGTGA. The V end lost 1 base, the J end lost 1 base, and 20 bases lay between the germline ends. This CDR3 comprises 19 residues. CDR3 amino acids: CASSLNVTVILRAKNIQYF. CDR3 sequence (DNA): TGTGCCAGCAGCTTAAATGTGACAGTAATCCTCCGGGCCAAAAACATTCAGTACTTC.

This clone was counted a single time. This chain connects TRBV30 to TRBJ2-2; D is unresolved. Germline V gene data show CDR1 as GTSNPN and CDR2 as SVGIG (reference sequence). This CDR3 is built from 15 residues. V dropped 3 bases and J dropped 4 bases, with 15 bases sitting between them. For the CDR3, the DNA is TGTGCCTGGAGGGAACGGAGTGGAACCACCGGGGAGCTGTTTTTT. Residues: CAWRERSGTTGELFF.

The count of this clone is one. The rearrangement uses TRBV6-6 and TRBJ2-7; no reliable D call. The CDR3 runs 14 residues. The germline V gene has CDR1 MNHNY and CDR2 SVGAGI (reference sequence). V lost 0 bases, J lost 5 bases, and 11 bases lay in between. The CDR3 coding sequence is TGTGCCAGCAGTTACTCGCCAGGATTAAACGAGCAGTACTTC. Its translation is CASSYSPGLNEQYF.

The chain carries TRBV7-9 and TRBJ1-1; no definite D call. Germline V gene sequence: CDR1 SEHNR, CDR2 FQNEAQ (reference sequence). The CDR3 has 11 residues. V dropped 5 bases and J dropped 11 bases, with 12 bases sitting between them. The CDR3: CASSPQVGAFF. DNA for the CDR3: TGTGCCAGCAGCCCCCAGGTTGGTGCTTTCTTT. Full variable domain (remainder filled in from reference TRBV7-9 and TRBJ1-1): DTGVSQNPRHKITKRGQNVTFRCDPISEHNRLYWYRQTLGQGPEFLTYFQNEAQLEKSRLLSDRFSAERPKGSFSTLEIQRTEQGDSAMYLCASSPQVGAFFGQGTRLTVV.

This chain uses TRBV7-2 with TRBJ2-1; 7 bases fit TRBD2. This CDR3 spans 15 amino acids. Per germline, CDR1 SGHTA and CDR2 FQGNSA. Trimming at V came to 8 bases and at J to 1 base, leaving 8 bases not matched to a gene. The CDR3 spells CASFLGGGSYNEQFF. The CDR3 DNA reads TGTGCCAGCTTCTTGGGGGGAGGGTCCTACAATGAGCAGTTCTTC.

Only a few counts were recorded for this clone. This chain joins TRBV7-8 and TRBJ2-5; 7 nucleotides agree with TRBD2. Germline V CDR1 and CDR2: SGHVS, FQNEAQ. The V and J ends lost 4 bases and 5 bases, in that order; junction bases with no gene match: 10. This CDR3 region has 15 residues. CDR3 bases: TGTGCCAGCAGCTGGGGGAGGGCGTCCCGGGAGACCCAGTACTTC. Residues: CASSWGRASRETQYF.

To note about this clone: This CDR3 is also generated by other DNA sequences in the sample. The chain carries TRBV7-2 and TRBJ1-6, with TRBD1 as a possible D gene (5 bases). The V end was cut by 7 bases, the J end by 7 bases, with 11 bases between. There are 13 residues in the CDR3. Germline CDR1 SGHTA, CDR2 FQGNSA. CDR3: CASNTGFNSPLHF. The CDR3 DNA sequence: TGTGCCAGCAACACAGGTTTCAATTCACCCCTCCACTTT.

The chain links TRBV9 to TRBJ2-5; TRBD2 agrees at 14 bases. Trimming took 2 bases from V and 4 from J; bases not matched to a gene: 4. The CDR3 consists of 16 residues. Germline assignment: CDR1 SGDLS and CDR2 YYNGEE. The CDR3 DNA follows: TGTGCCAGCAGCGTGGGACTAGCGGGAGTTGGAGAGACCCAGTACTTC. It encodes CASSVGLAGVGETQYF. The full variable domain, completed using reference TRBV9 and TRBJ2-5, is DSGVTQTPKHLITATGQRVTLRCSPRSGDLSVYWYQQSLDQGLQFLIQYYNGEERAKGNILERFSAQQFPDLHSELNLSSLELGDSALYFCASSVGLAGVGETQYFGPGTRLLVL.

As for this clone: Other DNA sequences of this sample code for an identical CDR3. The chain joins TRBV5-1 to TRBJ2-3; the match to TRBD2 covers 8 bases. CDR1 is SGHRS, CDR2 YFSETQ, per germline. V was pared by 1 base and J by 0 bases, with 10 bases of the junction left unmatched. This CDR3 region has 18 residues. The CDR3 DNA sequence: TGCGCCAGCAGCTTGAGCCTAGCGGGCCTCTTAAGCACAGATACGCAGTATTTT. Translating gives CASSLSLAGLLSTDTQYF.